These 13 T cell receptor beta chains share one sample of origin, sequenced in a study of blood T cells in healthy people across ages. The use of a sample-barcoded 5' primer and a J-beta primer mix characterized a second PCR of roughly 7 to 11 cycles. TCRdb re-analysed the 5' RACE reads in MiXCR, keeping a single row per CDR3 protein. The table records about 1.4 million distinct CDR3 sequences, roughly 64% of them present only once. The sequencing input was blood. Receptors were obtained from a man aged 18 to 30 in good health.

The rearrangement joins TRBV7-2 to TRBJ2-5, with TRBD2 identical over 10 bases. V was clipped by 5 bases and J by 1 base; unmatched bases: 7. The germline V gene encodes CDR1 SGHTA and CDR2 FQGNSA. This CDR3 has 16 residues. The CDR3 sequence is CASSALAGVTQETQYF. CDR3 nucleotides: TGTGCCAGCAGCGCGCTAGCGGGGGTCACCCAAGAGACCCAGTACTTC.

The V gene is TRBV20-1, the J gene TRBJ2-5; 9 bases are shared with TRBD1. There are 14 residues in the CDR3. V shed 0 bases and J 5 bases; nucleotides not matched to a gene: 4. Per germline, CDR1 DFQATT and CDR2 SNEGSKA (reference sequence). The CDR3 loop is CSAREDRGRETQYF. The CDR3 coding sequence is TGCAGTGCTAGAGAGGACAGGGGTCGGGAGACCCAGTACTTC.

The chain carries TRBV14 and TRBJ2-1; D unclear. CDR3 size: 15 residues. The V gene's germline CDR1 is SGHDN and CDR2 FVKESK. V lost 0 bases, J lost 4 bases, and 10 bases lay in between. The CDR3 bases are TGTGCCAGCAGCCAAGAAAGGCCTACTTACAATGAGCAGTTCTTC. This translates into CASSQERPTYNEQFF.

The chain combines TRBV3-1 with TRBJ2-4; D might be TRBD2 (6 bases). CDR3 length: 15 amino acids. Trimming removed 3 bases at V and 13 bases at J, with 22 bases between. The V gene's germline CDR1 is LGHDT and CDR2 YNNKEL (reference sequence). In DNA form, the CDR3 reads TGTGCCAGCAGCCACCTCCGGGACCCAACGGGGGAGCAGTACTTC. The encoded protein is CASSHLRDPTGEQYF. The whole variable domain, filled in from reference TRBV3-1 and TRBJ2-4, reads DTAVSQTPKYLVTQMGNDKSIKCEQNLGHDTMYWYKQDSKKFLKIMFSYNNKELIINETVPNRFSPKSPDKAHLNLHINSLELGDSAVYFCASSHLRDPTGEQYFGAGTRLSVL.

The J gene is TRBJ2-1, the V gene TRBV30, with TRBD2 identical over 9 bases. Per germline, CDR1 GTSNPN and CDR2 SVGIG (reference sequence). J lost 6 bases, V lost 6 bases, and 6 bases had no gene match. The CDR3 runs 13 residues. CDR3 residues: CACLAGESNEQFF. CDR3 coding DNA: TGTGCCTGTTTAGCGGGAGAGTCCAATGAGCAGTTCTTC.

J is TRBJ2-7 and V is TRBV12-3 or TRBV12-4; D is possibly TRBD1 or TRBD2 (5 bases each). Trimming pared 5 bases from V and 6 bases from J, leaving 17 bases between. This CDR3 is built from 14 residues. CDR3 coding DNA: TGTGCCAGCAGTGTGGGAGAATTTGGGGCCGAGCAGTACTTC. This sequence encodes CASSVGEFGAEQYF.

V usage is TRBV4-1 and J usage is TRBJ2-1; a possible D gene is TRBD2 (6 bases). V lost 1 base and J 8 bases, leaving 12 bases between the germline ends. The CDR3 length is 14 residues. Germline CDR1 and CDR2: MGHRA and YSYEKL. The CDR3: CASSQAVGGDEQFF. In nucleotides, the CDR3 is TGCGCCAGCAGCCAAGCAGTCGGGGGAGATGAGCAGTTCTTC.

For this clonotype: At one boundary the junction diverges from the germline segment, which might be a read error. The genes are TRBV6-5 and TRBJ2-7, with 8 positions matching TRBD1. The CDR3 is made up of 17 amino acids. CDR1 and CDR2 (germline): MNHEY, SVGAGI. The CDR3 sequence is CASSYPEGTGISYEQYF. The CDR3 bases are TGTGCCAGCAGTTACCCCGAAGGGACAGGAATCTCCTACGAACAGTACTTC.

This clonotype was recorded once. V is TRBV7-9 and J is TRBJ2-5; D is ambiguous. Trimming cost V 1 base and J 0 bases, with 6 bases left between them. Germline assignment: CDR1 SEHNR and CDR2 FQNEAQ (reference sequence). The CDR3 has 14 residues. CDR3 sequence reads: CASSLVVYQETQYF. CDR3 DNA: TGTGCCAGCAGCTTAGTAGTGTACCAAGAGACCCAGTACTTC.

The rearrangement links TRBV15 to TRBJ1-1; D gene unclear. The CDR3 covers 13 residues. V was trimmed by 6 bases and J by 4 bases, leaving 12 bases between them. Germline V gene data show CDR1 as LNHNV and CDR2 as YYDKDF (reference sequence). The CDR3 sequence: CATSGTVATEAFF. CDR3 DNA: TGTGCCACCAGTGGCACGGTGGCCACTGAAGCTTTCTTT.

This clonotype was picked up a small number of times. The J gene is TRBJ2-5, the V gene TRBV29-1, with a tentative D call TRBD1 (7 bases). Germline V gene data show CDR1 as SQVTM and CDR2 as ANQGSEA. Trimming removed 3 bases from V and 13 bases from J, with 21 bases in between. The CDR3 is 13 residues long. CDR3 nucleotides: TGCAGCGTTGATCGGACAGGCCGTGGAGGGTTGTACTTC. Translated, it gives CSVDRTGRGGLYF.

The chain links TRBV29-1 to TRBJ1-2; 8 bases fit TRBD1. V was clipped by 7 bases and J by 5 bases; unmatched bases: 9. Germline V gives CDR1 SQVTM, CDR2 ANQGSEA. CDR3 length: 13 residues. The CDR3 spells CSGSTGGDYGYTF. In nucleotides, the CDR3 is TGCAGCGGATCAACAGGGGGGGATTATGGCTACACCTTC.

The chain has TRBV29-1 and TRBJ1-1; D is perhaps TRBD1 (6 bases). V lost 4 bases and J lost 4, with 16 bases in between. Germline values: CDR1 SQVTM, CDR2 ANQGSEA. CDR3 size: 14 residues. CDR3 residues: CSVGIQGYRTEAFF. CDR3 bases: TGCAGCGTTGGGATACAGGGATATCGCACTGAAGCTTTCTTT.